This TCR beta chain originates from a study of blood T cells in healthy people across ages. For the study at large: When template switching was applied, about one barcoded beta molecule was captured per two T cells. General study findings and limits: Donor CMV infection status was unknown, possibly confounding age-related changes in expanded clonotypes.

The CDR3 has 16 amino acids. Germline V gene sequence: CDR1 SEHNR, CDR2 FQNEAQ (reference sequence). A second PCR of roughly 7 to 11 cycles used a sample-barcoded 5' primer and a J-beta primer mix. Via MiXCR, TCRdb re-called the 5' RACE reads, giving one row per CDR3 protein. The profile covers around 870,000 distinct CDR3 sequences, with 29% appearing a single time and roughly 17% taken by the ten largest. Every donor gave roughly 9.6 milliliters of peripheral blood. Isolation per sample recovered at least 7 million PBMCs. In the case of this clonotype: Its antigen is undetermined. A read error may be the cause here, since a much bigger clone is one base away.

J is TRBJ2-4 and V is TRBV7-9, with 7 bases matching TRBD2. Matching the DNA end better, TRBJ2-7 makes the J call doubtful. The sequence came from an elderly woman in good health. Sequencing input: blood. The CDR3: CASSPGALPGGYEQYF. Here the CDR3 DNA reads TGTGCCAGCAGCCCCGGGGCATTACCGGGGGGTTACGAGCAGTACTTC.